These T cell receptor beta chains were read from a single sample in a study of CD8 T cells in Susac syndrome. Using its own MiXCR run on the immunoSEQ multiplex PCR reads, TCRdb lists one record per CDR3 protein. The sample records about 180,000 distinct CDR3 sequences, roughly 95% being singletons. What was sequenced was CD4+ T cells from PBMCs. The receptors come from a human donor with Susac syndrome. The CDR3 runs from the conserved cysteine through the conserved F or W. The D gene is left open where the match is weak. Some rows mark clone size as missing; the rest say once, few, many or name a class of expanded clone.

clone size: .
V gene: TRBV2
J gene: TRBJ2-7
D gene: .
CDR3 protein: CASSEDLAGYEQYF
CDR3 DNA: TGTGCCAGCAGTGAAGATTTGGCGGGCTACGAGCAGTACTTC

clone size: .
V gene: TRBV18
J gene: TRBJ2-5
D gene: .
CDR3 protein: CASSTGSSETQYF
CDR3 DNA: TGTGCCAGCTCGACGGGCTCATCGGAGACCCAGTACTTC

clone size: .
V gene: TRBV18
J gene: TRBJ1-1
D gene: TRBD1
CDR3 protein: CASSWRERTGLNTEAFF
CDR3 DNA: TGTGCCAGCTCATGGAGGGAGAGGACAGGGTTGAACACTGAAGCTTTCTTT

clone size: .
V gene: TRBV27
J gene: TRBJ2-1
D gene: TRBD2
CDR3 protein: CASSSSSGLQAEQFF
CDR3 DNA: TGTGCCAGCAGTTCCTCTAGCGGATTACAAGCTGAGCAGTTCTTC

clone size: .
V gene: TRBV24-1
J gene: TRBJ1-5
D gene: TRBD1
CDR3 protein: CATSDPGQGSWSQPQHF
CDR3 DNA: TGTGCCACCAGTGATCCTGGACAGGGATCATGGAGTCAGCCCCAGCATTTT

clone size: once
V gene: TRBV29-1
J gene: TRBJ2-1
D gene: TRBD2
CDR3 protein: CSARTSAYNEQFF
CDR3 DNA: TGCAGCGCCAGGACTAGCGCCTACAATGAGCAGTTCTTC

clone size: .
V gene: TRBV29-1
J gene: TRBJ2-4
D gene: TRBD2
CDR3 protein: CSVVGAGGNIQYF
CDR3 DNA: TGCAGCGTGGTGGGGGCGGGGGGAAACATTCAGTACTTC

clone size: .
V gene: TRBV4-2
J gene: TRBJ1-2
D gene: .
CDR3 protein: CASSRSEGRQFDGYTF
CDR3 DNA: TGTGCCAGCAGCCGATCAGAGGGACGACAATTTGATGGCTACACCTTC

clone size: .
V gene: TRBV4-3
J gene: TRBJ1-2
D gene: .
CDR3 protein: CASSQDARGNYGYTF
CDR3 DNA: TGCGCCAGCAGCCAAGATGCCCGGGGAAACTATGGCTACACCTTC

clone size: .
V gene: TRBV6-1
J gene: TRBJ1-2
D gene: TRBD1
CDR3 protein: CASSEGQGLLWGYTF
CDR3 DNA: TGTGCCAGCAGTGAAGGACAGGGCCTACTGTGGGGCTACACCTTC

clone size: .
V gene: TRBV9
J gene: TRBJ2-1
D gene: .
CDR3 protein: CASSVGVNEQFF
CDR3 DNA: TGTGCCAGCAGCGTAGGGGTCAATGAGCAGTTCTTC

clone size: .
V gene: TRBV30
J gene: TRBJ2-5
D gene: TRBD2
CDR3 protein: CAWTSGSRGETQYF
CDR3 DNA: TGTGCCTGGACTAGCGGGAGCCGTGGAGAGACCCAGTACTTC

clone size: .
V gene: TRBV5-4
J gene: TRBJ2-6
D gene: .
CDR3 protein: CASSLGQPGANVLTF
CDR3 DNA: TGTGCCAGCAGCTTGGGACAGCCTGGGGCCAACGTCCTGACTTTC

clone size: once
V gene: TRBV2
J gene: TRBJ1-2
D gene: .
CDR3 protein: CASSEEGGRALGYGYTF
CDR3 DNA: TGTGCCAGCAGTGAAGAAGGCGGACGGGCCCTAGGCTATGGCTACACCTTC

clone size: .
V gene: TRBV20-1
J gene: TRBJ1-6
D gene: TRBD1
CDR3 protein: CSADDRVQSPLHF
CDR3 DNA: TGCAGTGCTGATGACAGGGTTCAGTCACCCCTCCACTTT

clone size: .
V gene: TRBV7-2
J gene: TRBJ2-3
D gene: TRBD2
CDR3 protein: CASSRGLAHSTDTQYF
CDR3 DNA: TGTGCCAGCAGCCGAGGACTAGCGCATAGCACAGATACGCAGTATTTT

clone size: .
V gene: TRBV20-1
J gene: TRBJ1-5
D gene: .
CDR3 protein: CSALNRGGSNQPQHF
CDR3 DNA: TGCAGTGCCCTAAATAGGGGAGGTAGCAATCAGCCCCAGCATTTT

clone size: .
V gene: TRBV7-2
J gene: TRBJ1-1
D gene: .
CDR3 protein: CASSHGPNTEAFF
CDR3 DNA: TGTGCCAGCAGCCATGGGCCGAACACTGAAGCTTTCTTT

clone size: .
V gene: TRBV12-3/TRBV12-4
J gene: TRBJ1-5
D gene: TRBD1
CDR3 protein: CASRPTGAPNQPQHF
CDR3 DNA: TGTGCCAGCAGGCCGACAGGGGCCCCTAATCAGCCCCAGCATTTT

clone size: .
V gene: TRBV7-9
J gene: TRBJ2-5
D gene: .
CDR3 protein: CASSSSLGETQYF
CDR3 DNA: TGTGCCAGCAGCTCCAGTTTGGGGGAGACCCAGTACTTC

clone size: .
V gene: TRBV20-1
J gene: TRBJ2-5
D gene: .
CDR3 protein: CSASKASRETQYF
CDR3 DNA: TGCAGTGCTAGTAAAGCGTCCAGAGAGACCCAGTACTTC

clone size: .
V gene: TRBV29-1
J gene: TRBJ1-2
D gene: .
CDR3 protein: CSVGGAWGYTF
CDR3 DNA: TGCAGCGTTGGTGGGGCTTGGGGCTACACCTTC

clone size: .
V gene: TRBV9
J gene: TRBJ2-5
D gene: .
CDR3 protein: CASSPRWGGEETQYF
CDR3 DNA: TGTGCCAGCAGCCCACGTTGGGGGGGCGAGGAGACCCAGTACTTC

clone size: .
V gene: TRBV6-5
J gene: TRBJ1-1
D gene: .
CDR3 protein: CASSYFRSDTEAFF
CDR3 DNA: TGTGCCAGCAGTTACTTCAGGTCTGACACTGAAGCTTTCTTT

clone size: .
V gene: TRBV5-4
J gene: TRBJ1-1
D gene: TRBD1
CDR3 protein: CASSLRTGENTEAFF
CDR3 DNA: TGTGCCAGCAGCTTAAGGACAGGGGAGAACACTGAAGCTTTCTTT

clone size: .
V gene: TRBV9
J gene: TRBJ2-3
D gene: TRBD1
CDR3 protein: CASSVGQGRSTDTQYF
CDR3 DNA: TGTGCCAGCAGCGTAGGACAGGGGCGGTCGACAGATACGCAGTATTTT

clone size: .
V gene: TRBV19
J gene: TRBJ1-5
D gene: .
CDR3 protein: CASSNSPNQPQHF
CDR3 DNA: TGTGCCAGTAGTAACAGCCCCAATCAGCCCCAGCATTTT

clone size: .
V gene: TRBV2
J gene: TRBJ2-7
D gene: TRBD1
CDR3 protein: CASSYGTGAFVSDEQYF
CDR3 DNA: TGTGCCAGCAGCTACGGGACAGGGGCTTTTGTATCTGACGAGCAGTACTTC